These 25 T cell receptor beta chains came from one sample sequenced in a study of identical twins. TCRdb analysed the 5' RACE reads with MiXCR anew, one entry per CDR3 protein. Among about 220,000 distinct CDR3 sequences listed, 6% to 8% were seen once. The same specimen was also included in a second study, on yellow fever vaccine responses in identical twins.

The specimen sequenced was CD8+ T cells sorted from blood. These receptors were collected from a woman between 18 and 29 years old in good health.

The genes are TRBV6-5 and TRBJ2-7, with 7 bases lining up with TRBD1. The CDR3 extends over 13 amino acids. J was trimmed by 4 bases and V by 2 bases; bases with no gene match: 2. The germline CDR1 and CDR2 sequences are MNHEY and SVGAGI. This CDR3 is CASSYATGYEQYV. Written as DNA, the CDR3 is TGTGCCAGCAGTTACGCGACAGGGTACGAGCAGTACGTC.

This chain connects TRBV20-1 to TRBJ1-2; maybe TRBD1 (5 bases). Trimming took off 0 bases at V and 0 bases at J, with 14 bases between the two ends. Germline CDR1 DFQATT, CDR2 SNEGSKA (reference sequence). CDR3 size: 16 residues. The CDR3 reads CSARDLRGLSNYGYTF. DNA of the CDR3: TGCAGTGCTAGAGATCTGAGGGGACTATCTAACTATGGCTACACCTTC.

This clonotype showed up just a few times. The chain is built from TRBV6-1 and TRBJ1-1; D gene uncertain. This CDR3 is built from 16 residues. Germline V gene sequence: CDR1 MNHNS, CDR2 SASEGT. V lost 5 bases, J lost 3 bases, and 19 bases lay in between. The CDR3 reads CASSSYNRVEDTEAFF. Written as DNA, the CDR3 is TGTGCCAGCAGTAGCTATAACCGGGTGGAGGACACTGAAGCTTTCTTT.

At least ten counts were recorded for this clonotype. The rearrangement uses TRBV3-1 and TRBJ2-7, with a tentative D call TRBD2 (5 bases). The V and J ends lost 1 base and 3 bases respectively, with 10 bases between them. The CDR3 totals 14 residues. Germline CDR1 LGHDT, CDR2 YNNKEL (reference sequence). The CDR3 is CASSQGPGDYEQYF. The CDR3 bases are TGTGCCAGCAGCCAAGGACCCGGGGACTACGAGCAGTACTTC.

This chain joins TRBV20-1 and TRBJ2-7; 8 nucleotides agree with TRBD1. The trim removed 5 bases at V and 3 bases at J, leaving 9 bases unmatched. The germline V gene encodes CDR1 DFQATT and CDR2 SNEGSKA (reference sequence). The CDR3 is made up of 14 amino acids. The CDR3 here is CSAGPGTGHYEQYF. CDR3 DNA: TGCAGTGCTGGGCCGGGGACAGGACACTACGAGCAGTACTTC.

The gene calls are TRBV27 and TRBJ2-1; 13 nucleotides line up with TRBD2. Trimming removed 5 bases from V and 7 bases from J; junction bases left unmatched: 5. The CDR3 totals 15 residues. CDR1 and CDR2 (germline): MNHEY, SMNVEV (reference sequence). The CDR3 nucleotides read TGTGCCAGCAGTACCGGACTAGCGGGGGTAAATGAGCAGTTCTTC. Protein sequence: CASSTGLAGVNEQFF.

V gene TRBV6-5 combines with J gene TRBJ2-3, with 8 nucleotides matching TRBD2. CDR1 MNHEY and CDR2 SVGAGI come from the germline V gene. V gave up 2 bases and J gave up 4 bases; unmatched junction bases: 17. This CDR3 region has 19 residues. Written as DNA, the CDR3 is TGTGCCAGCAGTTACCTCATTAACCCCGGGACTAGGATGTCAGATACGCAGTATTTT. Residues: CASSYLINPGTRMSDTQYF.

This clonotype has more than one count but fewer than ten. The chain links TRBV28 to TRBJ1-1, with D unclear. The ends were cut back, 4 bases at V and 2 bases at J, with 11 bases in the middle. The CDR3 is 14 amino acids. Looked up from germline, CDR1 is MDHEN and CDR2 is SYDVKM. CDR3: CASSYSGLNTEAFF. CDR3 coding DNA: TGTGCCAGCAGTTATTCAGGACTTAACACTGAAGCTTTCTTT.

V usage is TRBV20-1 and J usage is TRBJ2-1; 7 bases map to TRBD1. V shed 6 bases and J 3 bases; nucleotides not matched to a gene: 11. CDR1 and CDR2 (germline): DFQATT, SNEGSKA (reference sequence). The CDR3 totals 15 residues. CDR3 DNA sequence: TGCAGTGCCCAGATCGGACAGGAGTACTACAATGAGCAGTTCTTC. Protein sequence: CSAQIGQEYYNEQFF.

The sample holds a few counts of this clonotype. The rearrangement uses TRBV24-1 and TRBJ2-1; D may be TRBD1 (6 bases). This CDR3 is 15 amino acids long. Germline V gene data show CDR1 as KGHDR and CDR2 as SFDVKD. V was cut by 5 bases and J by 12 bases, with 22 bases left in between. CDR3 residues: CATSAPGQVNKAQFF. CDR3 coding DNA: TGTGCCACCAGTGCGCCGGGACAAGTCAACAAGGCGCAGTTCTTC.

This clonotype has ten or more counts. The chain's CDR3 is CASSFLSNQPQHF. The CDR3 DNA reads as TGTGCCAGCAGTTTCCTTAGCAATCAGCCCCAGCATTTT. The chain joins TRBV12-3 or TRBV12-4 to TRBJ1-5; D unresolved. CDR3 length: 13 residues. Trimming took 3 bases from V and 0 from J, leaving 3 bases between them.

This clonotype was found once. The CDR3 does not end in the conserved phenylalanine or tryptophan, so this is likely a read error. This chain joins TRBV7-9 and TRBJ2-7; D unclear. CDR1 is SEHNR and CDR2 is FQNEAQ in the germline V gene (reference sequence). The CDR3 spans 11 residues. V was trimmed by 5 bases and J by 0 bases, leaving 2 bases between them. This CDR3 is CASSPSYEQYL. The CDR3 region has the DNA TGTGCCAGCAGCCCCTCCTACGAGCAGTACTTA.

The table lists this clonotype with a few counts. The chain joins TRBV23-1 to TRBJ2-1, with 10 nucleotides matching TRBD1. Being an ORF, TRBV23-1 has a function that is uncertain. V gave up 4 bases and J gave up 8 bases; unmatched junction bases: 5. CDR3 length equals 14 residues. Here the CDR3 DNA reads TGCGCCAGCAGTCGGGACAGGGGTTTCGATGAGCAGTTCTTC. It translates to CASSRDRGFDEQFF.

This clonotype was found a few times. This chain links TRBV2 with TRBJ1-6, with D hard to call. Germline CDR1 SNHLY, CDR2 FYNNEI. V shed 8 bases and J shed 2 bases, with 13 bases lying between them. The CDR3 sequence is 15 residues long. CDR3 nucleotides: TGTGCCAGCGGAAGCAGCCTTACCTATAATTCACCCCTCCACTTT. This translates into CASGSSLTYNSPLHF.

This clonotype was counted at least ten times. The CDR3 here is CASSPRRPGNYEQYF. The CDR3 region has the DNA TGTGCCAGCAGCCCGCGGAGACCAGGGAATTACGAGCAGTACTTC. This sequence joins TRBV7-6 and TRBJ2-7, with TRBD1 as a possible D gene (5 bases). V lost 5 bases and J 4 bases, leaving 18 bases between the germline ends. The germline gives CDR1 SGHVS, CDR2 FNYEAQ. The CDR3 extends over 15 amino acids.

This clonotype has just a few counts. The J gene is TRBJ1-1, the V gene TRBV4-2; D remains ambiguous. V lost 0 bases and J lost 1, with 12 bases in between. Germline V gene data show CDR1 as LGHNA and CDR2 as YNFKEQ. The CDR3 totals 16 residues. The CDR3 bases are TGTGCCAGCAGCCAAGAGTTAGCATCCCAGAACACTGAAGCTTTCTTT. This encodes CASSQELASQNTEAFF.

This clonotype was seen ten or more times. The genes are TRBV10-3 and TRBJ2-2; D is possibly TRBD1 or TRBD2 (6 bases each). With 4 bases removed from V and 3 bases from J, the gap between germline ends came to 12 bases. Germline V gene lookup returns CDR1 ENHRY and CDR2 SYGVKD. The CDR3 is made up of 15 amino acids. CDR3 sequence (DNA): TGTGCCATCAGTGTAGGGGGGCCGGACACCGGGGAGCTGTTTTTT. This encodes CAISVGGPDTGELFF.

The DNA for the CDR3 is TGTGCCAGCAGCTTCCCCGGACTAGCGGGACGAGGCACAGATACGCAGTATTTT. Its translation is CASSFPGLAGRGTDTQYF. This chain connects TRBV13 to TRBJ2-3; 12 nucleotides match TRBD2. CDR3 length: 18 amino acids. Germline CDR1 is PRHDT and CDR2 is FYEKMQ (reference sequence). V was clipped by 3 bases and J by 1 base; unmatched bases: 8.

There are many counts of this clonotype. The CDR3 loop reads CATSDLTDSNTGELFF. DNA for the CDR3: TGTGCCACCAGTGATCTGACAGATTCGAACACCGGGGAGCTGTTTTTT. The J gene is TRBJ2-2, the V gene TRBV24-1, with D possibly matching TRBD1 (5 bases). Germline loops: CDR1 KGHDR, CDR2 SFDVKD. V gave up 3 bases and J gave up 0 bases, with 10 bases separating them. The CDR3 length is 16 residues.

This chain connects TRBV29-1 to TRBJ2-2; D may match TRBD1 or TRBD2 (5 bases each). The germline V and J ends were trimmed by 7 bases and 6 bases, with 15 bases remaining between them. The CDR3 sequence is 13 residues long. Germline CDR1 and CDR2: SQVTM and ANQGSEA. CDR3 sequence (DNA): TGCAGCGCCCTTTTGCTGGGGGCCGGGGAGCTGTTTTTT. It specifies CSALLLGAGELFF.

The table lists this clonotype with a few counts. V usage is TRBV2 and J usage is TRBJ2-2; D call uncertain. There are 15 residues in the CDR3. CDR1 SNHLY and CDR2 FYNNEI come from the germline V gene. V lost 7 bases and J 4 bases, leaving 16 bases between the germline ends. CDR3 loop: CASKLGFLSTGELFF. The CDR3, as DNA: TGTGCCAGCAAACTTGGGTTCCTGAGCACCGGGGAGCTGTTTTTT.

The CDR3 is CASSQETGEPQHF. The CDR3 bases are TGCGCCAGCAGCCAAGAGACCGGGGAGCCCCAGCATTTT. The V call is TRBV4-1, the J call TRBJ1-5; D uncertain. Germline CDR1 and CDR2: MGHRA and YSYEKL. This CDR3 has 13 amino acids. Trimming took off 0 bases at V and 8 bases at J, with 8 bases between the two ends.

Only a few counts were recorded for this clonotype. V usage is TRBV20-1 and J usage is TRBJ1-1, with TRBD1 as a possible D gene (6 bases). CDR1 is DFQATT and CDR2 is SNEGSKA in the germline V gene (reference sequence). This CDR3 region has 13 residues. Trimming took off 6 bases at V and 3 bases at J, with 14 bases between the two ends. This CDR3 is CSARPRGDTEAFF. The CDR3 coding sequence is TGCAGTGCCCGCCCGAGGGGGGACACTGAAGCTTTCTTT.

This clonotype was seen a few times. The genes are TRBV5-6 and TRBJ1-1; D is unclear. The length of the CDR3 is 12 residues. Germline CDR1 and CDR2: SGHDT and YYEEEE. V lost 1 base, J lost 5 bases, and 6 bases lay in between. CDR3 sequence reads: CASSLYQTEAFF. The CDR3 coding sequence is TGTGCCAGCAGCTTGTATCAAACTGAAGCTTTCTTT.

This clonotype has a handful of counts. The chain is built from TRBV9 and TRBJ1-1; D may be TRBD1 (6 bases). The CDR3 runs to 14 residues. V lost 2 bases to trimming and J lost 12 bases, with 20 bases between them. Germline V lookup: CDR1 SGDLS, CDR2 YYNGEE. The CDR3 here is CASSVLGGDTMTFF. CDR3 nucleotide sequence: TGTGCCAGCAGCGTCCTGGGGGGGGACACCATGACTTTCTTT.